This note documents a single T cell receptor beta chain sequence. Its antigen is unknown. Using its own MiXCR run on the reads, TCRdb lists one record per CDR3 protein. The repertoire consists of approximately 730,000 distinct CDR3 sequences, with 25% to 35% occurring once and the leading ten covering roughly 14%. This entry comes from a study of T cell repertoires in cytomegalovirus infection. The CDR3 covers 18 residues. J lost 0 bases, V lost 2 bases, and 11 bases had no gene match. The germline CDR1 and CDR2 sequences are SGHVS and FNYEAQ. Sequenced here: cultured CD8+ T cells from PBMCs, sampled from culture after CMV antigen stimulation. This receptor was taken from a human donor in good health (CMV status not recorded). Some clones in this sample may be carry-over from other donors' samples. The chain carries TRBV7-6 and TRBJ1-2; 8 bases line up with TRBD1. CDR3 protein: CASSLRTQGTGPNYGYTF. The CDR3 DNA sequence: TGTGCCAGCAGCTTAAGGACCCAGGGGACAGGACCTAACTATGGCTACACCTTC.